This T cell receptor beta chain was sequenced during a study of cytomegalovirus exposure and HLA in healthy donors. The PCR made use of 60 Vbeta and 13 Jbeta primers. Data came from immunoSEQ multiplex PCR; TCRdb stores just in-frame clones and leaves some out. This table has approximately 220,000 clones, roughly 84% appearing once. The CDR3 has 15 amino acids. Germline-derived CDR1 and CDR2 are SEHNR and FQNEAQ (reference sequence). With V trimmed by 8 bases and J by 6 bases, 10 bases remained unmatched. The chain employs TRBV7-9 and TRBJ2-1; 10 bases agree with TRBD2. Input material: PBMCs. This clonotype was sampled from a boy aged 2 to 9 in good health and CMV-seronegative. CDR3 in DNA: TGTGCCAGCCACGGCCCTGGACTAGCGGCCAATGAGCAGTTCTTC. It is translated as CASHGPGLAANEQFF.